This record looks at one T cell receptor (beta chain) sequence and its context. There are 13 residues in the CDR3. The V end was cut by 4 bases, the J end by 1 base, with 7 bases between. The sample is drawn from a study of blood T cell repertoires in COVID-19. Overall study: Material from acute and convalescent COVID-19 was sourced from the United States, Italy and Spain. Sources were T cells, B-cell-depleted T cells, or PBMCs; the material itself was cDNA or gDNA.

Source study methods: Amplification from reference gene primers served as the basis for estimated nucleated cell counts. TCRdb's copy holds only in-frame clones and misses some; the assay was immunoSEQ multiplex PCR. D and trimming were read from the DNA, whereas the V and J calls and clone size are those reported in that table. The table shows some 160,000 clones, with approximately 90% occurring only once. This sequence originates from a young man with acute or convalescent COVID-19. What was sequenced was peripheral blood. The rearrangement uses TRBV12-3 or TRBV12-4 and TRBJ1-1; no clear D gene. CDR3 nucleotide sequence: TGTGCCAGCAGTTACTCAGGGAACACTGAAGCTTTCTTT. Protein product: CASSYSGNTEAFF.